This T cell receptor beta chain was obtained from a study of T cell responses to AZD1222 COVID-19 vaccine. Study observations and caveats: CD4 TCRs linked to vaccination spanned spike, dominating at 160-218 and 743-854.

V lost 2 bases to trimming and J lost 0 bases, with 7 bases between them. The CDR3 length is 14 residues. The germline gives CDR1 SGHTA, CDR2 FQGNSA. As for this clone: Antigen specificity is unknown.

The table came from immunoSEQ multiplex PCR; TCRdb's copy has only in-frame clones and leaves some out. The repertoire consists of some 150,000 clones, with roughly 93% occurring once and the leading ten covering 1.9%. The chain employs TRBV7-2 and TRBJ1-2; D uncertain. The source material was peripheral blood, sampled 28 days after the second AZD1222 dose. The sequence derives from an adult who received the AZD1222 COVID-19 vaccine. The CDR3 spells CASSLNAANYGYTF. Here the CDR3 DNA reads TGTGCCAGCAGCTTAAACGCAGCTAACTATGGCTACACCTTC.